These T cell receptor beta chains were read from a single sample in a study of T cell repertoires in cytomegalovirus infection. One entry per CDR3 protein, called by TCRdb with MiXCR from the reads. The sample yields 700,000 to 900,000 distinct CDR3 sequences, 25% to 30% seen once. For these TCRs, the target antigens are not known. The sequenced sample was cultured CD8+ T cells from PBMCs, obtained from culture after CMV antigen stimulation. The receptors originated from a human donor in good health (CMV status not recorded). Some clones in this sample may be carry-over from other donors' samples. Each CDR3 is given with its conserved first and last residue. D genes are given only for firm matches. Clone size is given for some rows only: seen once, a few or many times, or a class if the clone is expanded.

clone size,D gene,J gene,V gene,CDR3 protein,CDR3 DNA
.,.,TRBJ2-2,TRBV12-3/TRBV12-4,CASSHENAGELFF,TGTGCCAGCAGTCATGAGAACGCCGGGGAGCTGTTTTTT
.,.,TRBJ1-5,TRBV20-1,CSARDQSFSNQPQHF,TGCAGTGCTAGAGATCAGTCTTTCAGCAATCAGCCCCAGCATTTT
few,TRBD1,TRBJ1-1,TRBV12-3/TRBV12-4,CASSVGGPDEAFF,TGTGCCAGCAGTGTAGGGGGCCCCGATGAAGCTTTCTTT
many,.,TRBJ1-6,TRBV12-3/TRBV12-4,CASSLGAGFRNSPLHF,TGTGCCAGCAGTTTAGGTGCAGGGTTCCGTAATTCACCCCTCCACTTT
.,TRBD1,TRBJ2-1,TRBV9,CASSAWTGDSYNEQFF,TGTGCCAGCAGCGCCTGGACAGGCGACTCCTACAATGAGCAGTTCTTC
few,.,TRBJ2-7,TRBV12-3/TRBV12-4,CASSFRQGIYEQYF,TGTGCCAGCAGTTTCCGGCAGGGTATTTACGAGCAGTACTTC
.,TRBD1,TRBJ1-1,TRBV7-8,CASRWNRGHTEAFF,TGTGCCAGCAGGTGGAACAGGGGGCACACTGAAGCTTTCTTT
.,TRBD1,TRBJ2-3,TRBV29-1,CSVDLRTGQYF,TGCAGCGTTGATCTACGGACAGGGCAGTATTTT
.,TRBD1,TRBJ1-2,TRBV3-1,CASSPTGQGVYGYTF,TGTGCCAGCAGCCCGACGGGACAGGGCGTCTATGGCTACACCTTC
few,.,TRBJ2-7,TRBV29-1,CSVELGAGRAYEQYF,TGCAGCGTTGAACTGGGCGCGGGACGGGCCTACGAGCAGTACTTC
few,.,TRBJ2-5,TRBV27,CASSFIRGSDQETQYF,TGTGCCAGCAGTTTTATCCGGGGAAGTGACCAAGAGACCCAGTACTTC
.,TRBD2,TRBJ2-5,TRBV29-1,CSVEDLSGGIQETQYF,TGCAGCGTTGAAGATCTTAGCGGGGGGATCCAAGAGACCCAGTACTTC
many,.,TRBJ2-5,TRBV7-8,CRTEKETQYF,TGCCGGACAGAGAAAGAGACCCAGTACTTC
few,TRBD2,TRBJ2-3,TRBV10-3,CAITPTSGDSTDTQYF,TGTGCCATCACCCCGACTAGCGGGGACTCCACAGATACGCAGTATTTT
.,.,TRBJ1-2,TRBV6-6,CASSPSEGAVNGYTF,TGTGCCAGCAGCCCTAGCGAAGGGGCGGTCAATGGCTACACCTTC
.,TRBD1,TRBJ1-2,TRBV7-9,CASSSDRGTYGYTF,TGTGCCAGCAGCTCCGACAGGGGGACCTATGGCTACACCTTC
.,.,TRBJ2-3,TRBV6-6,CASSYEVTGTQYF,TGTGCCAGCAGTTATGAGGTGACTGGTACGCAGTATTTT
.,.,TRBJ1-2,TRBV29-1,CSVEDPSGGETGYTF,TGCAGCGTTGAAGATCCCTCCGGGGGGGAAACTGGCTACACCTTC
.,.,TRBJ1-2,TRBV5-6,CASSLDVGAVNRIGYTF,TGTGCCAGCAGCTTGGACGTTGGGGCTGTGAATCGGATTGGCTACACCTTC
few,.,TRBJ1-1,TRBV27,CASRQGGGLNTEAFF,TGTGCCAGCAGGCAGGGCGGGGGGTTGAACACTGAAGCTTTCTTT
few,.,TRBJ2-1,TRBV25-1,CASSLPSGEPFREQFF,TGTGCCAGCAGTCTTCCGAGCGGAGAGCCGTTTAGGGAGCAGTTCTTC
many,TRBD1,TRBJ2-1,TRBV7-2,CASSLEGDRGPYNEQFF,TGTGCCAGCAGCTTAGAAGGGGACAGGGGGCCCTACAATGAGCAGTTCTTC
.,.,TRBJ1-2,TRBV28,CASSLPSGGGNYGYTF,TGTGCCAGCAGTTTACCCTCGGGAGGCGGAAACTATGGCTACACCTTC
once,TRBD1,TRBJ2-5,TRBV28,CASSLRDSWEETQYF,TGTGCCAGCAGTCTCCGGGACAGTTGGGAGGAGACCCAGTACTTC
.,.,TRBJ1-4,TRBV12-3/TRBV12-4,CASSLLTRDNEKLFF,TGTGCCAGCAGTTTACTGACGAGGGATAATGAAAAACTGTTTTTT
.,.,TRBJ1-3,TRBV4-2,CASSQDLPGNTIYF,TGTGCCAGCAGCCAAGATCTCCCTGGAAACACCATATATTTT
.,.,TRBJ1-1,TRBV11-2,CATRHSQDTEAFF,TGTGCCACCAGACACTCCCAGGACACTGAAGCTTTCTTT
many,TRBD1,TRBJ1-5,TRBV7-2,CASSFRGTGPLQPQHF,TGTGCCAGCAGCTTCAGGGGGACAGGGCCACTACAGCCCCAGCATTTT
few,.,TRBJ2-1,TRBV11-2,CASSLDDWEQFF,TGTGCCAGCAGCTTAGATGACTGGGAGCAGTTCTTC
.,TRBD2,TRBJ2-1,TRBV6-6,CASSYSAGYKFF,TGTGCCAGCAGTTACTCAGCGGGGTATAAGTTCTTC
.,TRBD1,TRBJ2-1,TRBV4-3,CASSQDTTGGSYNEQFF,TGCGCCAGCAGCCAAGATACGACAGGGGGGTCCTACAATGAGCAGTTCTTC
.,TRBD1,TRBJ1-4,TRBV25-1,CASSDIGTGLEDEKLFF,TGTGCCAGCAGTGACATCGGGACAGGGTTAGAGGATGAAAAACTGTTTTTT
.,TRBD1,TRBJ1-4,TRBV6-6,CASSPLGQGANEKLFF,TGTGCCAGCAGTCCCCTCGGGCAGGGGGCAAATGAAAAACTGTTTTTT
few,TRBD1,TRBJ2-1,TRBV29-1,CSVHTRGLGSYNEQFF,TGCAGCGTTCATACCAGGGGGCTAGGCTCCTACAATGAGCAGTTCTTC
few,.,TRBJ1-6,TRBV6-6,CASSLSTNSPLHF,TGTGCCAGCAGTCTCTCGACCAATTCACCCCTCCACTTT
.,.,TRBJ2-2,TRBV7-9,CASSLVTDSSGELFF,TGTGCCAGCAGCTTAGTGACAGACAGTTCCGGGGAGCTGTTTTTT
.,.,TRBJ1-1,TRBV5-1,CASSFLTQGTAEAFF,TGCGCCAGCAGCTTTTTGACACAGGGTACTGCTGAAGCTTTCTTT
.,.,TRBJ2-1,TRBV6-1,CASSLRRFQQGNEQFF,TGTGCCAGCAGTCTACGACGATTCCAACAGGGCAATGAGCAGTTCTTC
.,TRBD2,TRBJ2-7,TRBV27,CASSSAPGRVYEQYF,TGTGCCAGCAGTTCTGCCCCCGGGAGGGTCTACGAGCAGTACTTC
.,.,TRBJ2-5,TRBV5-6,CASSLYAGEETQYF,TGTGCCAGCAGCTTGTACGCAGGGGAAGAGACCCAGTACTTC
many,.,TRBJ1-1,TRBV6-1,CASSEEGNTEAFF,TGTGCCAGCAGTGAAGAGGGGAACACTGAAGCTTTCTTT
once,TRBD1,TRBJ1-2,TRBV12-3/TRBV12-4,CASSFGGQGSWGYGYTF,TGTGCCAGCAGTTTCGGAGGACAGGGTAGCTGGGGCTATGGCTACACCTTC
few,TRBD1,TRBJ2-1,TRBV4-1,CASSQDRGDRGDEQFF,TGCGCCAGCAGCCAAGACAGGGGAGACAGGGGGGATGAGCAGTTCTTC
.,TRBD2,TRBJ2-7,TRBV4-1,CASSPWTSGSYEQYF,TGCGCCAGCAGCCCCTGGACTAGCGGATCCTACGAGCAGTACTTC
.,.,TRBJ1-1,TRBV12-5,CASGWKNTEAFF,TGTGCTAGTGGCTGGAAGAACACTGAAGCTTTCTTT
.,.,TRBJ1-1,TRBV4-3,CASSQEGGITEAFF,TGCGCCAGCAGCCAAGAGGGGGGAATCACTGAAGCTTTCTTT
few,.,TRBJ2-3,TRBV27,CASSLSRLATDTQYF,TGTGCCAGCAGTTTATCCAGGCTAGCCACGGATACGCAGTATTTT